Below, 24 T cell receptor beta chains from the same sample are listed, as sequenced in a study of OX40 agonist ivuxolimab in advanced cancers. Data came from immunoSEQ multiplex PCR; TCRdb stores just in-frame clones and leaves some out. The repertoire includes 55,000 to 70,000 clones, 65% to 85% of them detected once, and about 4.5% sits in the top ten. Sequenced here: CD4+ or CD8+ T cells sorted from blood, sampled in a trial of the OX40 agonist ivuxolimab. These receptors originate from an adult with an advanced solid tumor such as melanoma, head and neck, liver or kidney cancer.

The rearrangement joins TRBV2 to TRBJ2-7; D not certain. The V gene lost 2 bases and the J gene lost 3 bases, with 17 bases spanning the gap. CDR1 is SNHLY, CDR2 FYNNEI, per germline. The CDR3 loop spans 16 amino acids. CDR3 sequence reads: CASSEMGSKVLYEQYF. DNA of the CDR3: TGTGCCAGCAGTGAAATGGGGTCTAAAGTTCTCTACGAGCAGTACTTC.

This chain connects TRBV29-1 to TRBJ2-2; D is perhaps TRBD2 (6 bases). Germline loops: CDR1 SQVTM, CDR2 ANQGSEA. The CDR3 is 15 residues long. V lost 4 bases to trimming and J lost 2 bases, with 14 bases between them. The CDR3 DNA is TGCAGCGTTGGGGTTGAGGAGGGAAACACCGGGGAGCTGTTTTTT. Translation: CSVGVEEGNTGELFF.

The genes are TRBV4-1 and TRBJ1-2; a weak D match, TRBD1 (5 bases). Germline values: CDR1 MGHRA, CDR2 YSYEKL. V dropped 1 base and J dropped 4 bases, with 13 bases sitting between them. This CDR3 comprises 15 residues. The CDR3 DNA reads TGCGCCAGCAGCCAAGTTTCACGGGGGTCCTATGGCTACACCTTC. Translating gives CASSQVSRGSYGYTF.

This clone was seen only a few times. V usage is TRBV5-4 and J usage is TRBJ1-2, with unresolved D. Germline assignment: CDR1 SGHNT and CDR2 YYREEE (reference sequence). The CDR3 extends over 14 amino acids. V was shortened by 4 bases and J by 0 bases, with 10 bases between the two germline ends. CDR3 nucleotides: TGTGCCAGCAGCGCTGGATCTACTAACTATGGCTACACCTTC. Its protein product is CASSAGSTNYGYTF.

The chain employs TRBV21-1 and TRBJ2-1; the D call of TRBD2 is as the table states it, not checked on the DNA. TRBV21-1 is described as a pseudogene. The CDR3 consists of 15 residues. DNA of the CDR3: TGTGCCAGCAGCACTAGAACTAGCGCTTACAATGAGCAGTTCTTC. Protein product: CASSTRTSAYNEQFF.

The V call is TRBV29-1, the J call TRBJ1-2; no clear D gene. V was pared by 5 bases and J by 5 bases, with 9 bases between. Germline CDR1 is SQVTM and CDR2 is ANQGSEA. This CDR3 comprises 11 residues. In nucleotides, the CDR3 is TGCAGCGTTAAAACAGTATATGGCTACACCTTC. Its protein product is CSVKTVYGYTF.

The chain has TRBV27 and TRBJ2-1; 8 bases map to TRBD2. The CDR3 is 16 amino acids. Trimming took 5 bases from V and 5 from J; bases not matched to a gene: 11. Germline V gene lookup returns CDR1 MNHEY and CDR2 SMNVEV (reference sequence). The CDR3 DNA reads as TGTGCCAGCAGTCCATGGACTAGCAGAAGGGACAATGAGCAGTTCTTC. It codes for CASSPWTSRRDNEQFF.

This rearrangement joins TRBV14 to TRBJ2-1; 12 bases fit TRBD2. This CDR3 comprises 15 residues. V shed 3 bases, J shed 7 bases, and the junction held 4 bases outside the gene matches. Germline V gene data show CDR1 as SGHDN and CDR2 as FVKESK. CDR3 loop: CASSHGLAGPNEQFF. Written as DNA, the CDR3 is TGTGCCAGCAGCCACGGACTAGCGGGACCTAATGAGCAGTTCTTC.

This clone was seen just once. The chain carries TRBV13 and TRBJ2-1, with no clear D. The V gene lost 5 bases and the J gene lost 4 bases, with 21 bases spanning the gap. The CDR3 is 17 residues long. Germline-derived CDR1 and CDR2 are PRHDT and FYEKMQ (reference sequence). CDR3: CASSPSLPFESYNEQFF. The CDR3 DNA reads as TGTGCCAGCAGCCCATCGCTACCTTTCGAATCTTACAATGAGCAGTTCTTC.

V gene TRBV19 combines with J gene TRBJ2-3; TRBD1 matches 10 bases. CDR3 length: 16 amino acids. The trim removed 1 base at V and 1 base at J, leaving 2 bases unmatched. Germline V gene data show CDR1 as LNHDA and CDR2 as SQIVND (reference sequence). CDR3 sequence: CASSIGTGGGTDTQYF. DNA of the CDR3: TGTGCCAGTAGTATAGGGACAGGGGGAGGCACAGATACGCAGTATTTT.

The CDR3 sequence is CASGTTSGGTQETQYF. CDR3 nucleotide sequence: TGTGCCAGCGGAACAACTAGCGGGGGGACCCAAGAGACCCAGTACTTC. The genes are TRBV28 and TRBJ2-5; 12 bases map to TRBD2. The germline gives CDR1 MDHEN, CDR2 SYDVKM. Trimming at V came to 8 bases and at J to 1 base, leaving 8 bases not matched to a gene. CDR3 length: 16 amino acids. Drawing the rest from reference TRBV28 and TRBJ2-5, the complete variable domain is DVKVTQSSRYLVKRTGEKVFLECVQDMDHENMFWYRQDPGLGLRLIYFSYDVKMKEKGDIPEGYSVSREKKERFSLILESASTNQTSMYLCASGTTSGGTQETQYFGPGTRLLVL.

The rearrangement uses TRBV4-1 and TRBJ2-4; possible D gene TRBD1, 6 bases. Germline-derived CDR1 and CDR2 are MGHRA and YSYEKL. This CDR3 comprises 18 residues. V lost 0 bases and J lost 4, with 19 bases in between. CDR3 sequence reads: CASSQDKGYRDIKNIQYF. CDR3 in DNA: TGCGCCAGCAGCCAAGATAAGGGATACCGGGACATAAAAAACATTCAGTACTTC.

The J gene is TRBJ2-3, the V gene TRBV29-1; perhaps TRBD2 as D (5 bases). The germline gives CDR1 SQVTM, CDR2 ANQGSEA. With 7 bases removed from V and 6 bases from J, the gap between germline ends came to 14 bases. CDR3 length: 12 residues. CDR3 amino acids: CSGAGSGDTQYF. The DNA of the CDR3 is TGCAGCGGGGCAGGATCGGGGGATACGCAGTATTTT.

The chain carries TRBV19 and TRBJ2-3; 12 nucleotides match TRBD2. There are 15 residues in the CDR3. Trimming took 4 bases from V and 1 from J; bases not matched to a gene: 0. Germline V gene lookup returns CDR1 LNHDA and CDR2 SQIVND (reference sequence). Written as DNA, the CDR3 is TGTGCCAGTAGTAGGACTAGCGGGGGCACAGATACGCAGTATTTT. It codes for CASSRTSGGTDTQYF.

The chain links TRBV19 to TRBJ1-4; D remains unclear. Germline V gene sequence: CDR1 LNHDA, CDR2 SQIVND (reference sequence). With 3 bases removed from V and 7 bases from J, the gap between germline ends came to 15 bases. CDR3 length: 15 amino acids. CDR3 nucleotide sequence: TGTGCCAGTAGTATTATGACCCCCGGTCGTGAAAAACTGTTTTTT. It specifies CASSIMTPGREKLFF.

The chain uses TRBV27 and TRBJ1-5; 12 nucleotides line up with TRBD1. The CDR3 is 15 residues long. Trimming at V came to 5 bases and at J to 5 bases, leaving 4 bases not matched to a gene. Looked up from germline, CDR1 is MNHEY and CDR2 is SMNVEV (reference sequence). DNA of the CDR3: TGTGCCAGCAGTCCCGGGACAGGGGGCTATCAGCCCCAGCATTTT. Translated: CASSPGTGGYQPQHF.

This chain links TRBV7-9 with TRBJ1-6; D unresolved. Germline lookup yields CDR1 SEHNR and CDR2 FQNEAQ (reference sequence). The CDR3 has 18 amino acids. With 2 bases removed from V and 10 bases from J, the gap between germline ends came to 24 bases. CDR3 protein: CASSLWSRAGPWGSPLHF. CDR3 DNA sequence: TGTGCCAGCAGCTTATGGTCGAGGGCAGGCCCATGGGGATCACCCCTCCACTTT.

The V gene is TRBV6-1, the J gene TRBJ1-5; TRBD1 matches 12 bases. The CDR3 extends over 14 amino acids. V gave up 9 bases and J gave up 7 bases; unmatched junction bases: 7. Germline V gene data show CDR1 as MNHNS and CDR2 as SASEGT. In DNA form, the CDR3 reads TGTGCCAGTTCCGGGACAGGGGGCCTCCAGCCCCAGCATTTT. Its translation is CASSGTGGLQPQHF.

The rearrangement uses TRBV6-5 and TRBJ1-3; a weak D match, TRBD1 (5 bases). CDR1 and CDR2 from the germline V gene are MNHEY and SVGAGI. This CDR3 region has 13 residues. The V end lost 6 bases, the J end lost 4 bases, and 10 bases lay between the germline ends. The DNA for the CDR3 is TGTGCCAGCAGCAAGGGGTTCGGAAACACCATATATTTT. Translated: CASSKGFGNTIYF.

This clone was counted a single time. J is TRBJ1-3 and V is TRBV10-2, with 7 bases aligning to TRBD1. Germline V CDR1 and CDR2: WSHSY, SAAADI. V dropped 7 bases and J dropped 0; count of bases not matched to a gene: 6. There are 15 residues in the CDR3. In DNA, the CDR3 is TGCGCCAGCAACCAGGGACAGACCTCTGGAAACACCATATATTTT. Translating gives CASNQGQTSGNTIYF.

The chain carries TRBV5-1 and TRBJ2-2, with 9 bases identical to TRBD2. V lost 0 bases and J lost 5; bases outside the gene matches: 5. The length of the CDR3 is 16 residues. The germline V gene has CDR1 SGHRS and CDR2 YFSETQ. The CDR3 loop is CASSLALAGDTGELFF. In nucleotides, the CDR3 is TGCGCCAGCAGCTTGGCCTTAGCGGGAGATACCGGGGAGCTGTTTTTT.

The V call is TRBV6-6, the J call TRBJ2-2, with D perhaps matching TRBD1 or TRBD2 (6 bases each). The germline CDR1 and CDR2 sequences are MNHNY and SVGAGI (reference sequence). Trimming removed 6 bases at V and 2 bases at J, with 13 bases between. CDR3 size: 15 residues. The CDR3 region has the DNA TGTGCCAGCAGGGACCAGGGGACTAACACCGGGGAGCTGTTTTTT. Amino acids: CASRDQGTNTGELFF.

V usage is TRBV5-6 and J usage is TRBJ2-2; D may be TRBD2 (5 bases). Germline loops: CDR1 SGHDT, CDR2 YYEEEE. Trimming pared 3 bases from V and 6 bases from J, leaving 15 bases between. The CDR3 contains 15 residues. The CDR3 nucleotides are TGTGCCAGCAGCTCGGGCTCTAGCAGCGCCGGGGAGCTGTTTTTT. Its protein is CASSSGSSSAGELFF.

The CDR3: CASSSMTGISSNEQFF. DNA for the CDR3: TGTGCCAGCAGCTCTATGACGGGGATCTCTAGTAATGAGCAGTTCTTC. The chain has TRBV7-3 and TRBJ2-1, with a weak D call TRBD2 (5 bases). CDR3 length: 16 amino acids. V lost 4 bases and J lost 7, with 20 bases in between. The germline V gene encodes CDR1 SGHTA and CDR2 FQGTGA.